Shown below are 4 T cell receptor beta chains from a single sample sequenced in a study of CD8+ T cells in alopecia areata. The sequencing template was cDNA reverse transcribed from extracted RNA. Measured with immunoSEQ multiplex PCR; TCRdb has only the in-frame clones, and not every one. The sample records roughly 150,000 clones, around 50% being singletons. The starting material was CD4+ T cells sorted from blood, obtained at week 0. These receptor sequences come from a human donor with alopecia areata.

This clone appeared a few times. This rearrangement joins TRBV11-2 to TRBJ1-4; possibly TRBD1 for D (5 bases). V was shortened by 1 base and J by 10 bases, with 7 bases between the two germline ends. Germline CDR1 reads SGHAT; CDR2 reads FQNNGV. This CDR3 region has 12 residues. The CDR3 DNA sequence: TGTGCCAGCAGCTTAGGTGGGACAAAACTGTTTTTT. It encodes CASSLGGTKLFF. The full variable domain, completed using reference TRBV11-2 and TRBJ1-4, is EAGVAQSPRYKIIEKRQSVAFWCNPISGHATLYWYQQILGQGPKLLIQFQNNGVVDDSQLPKDRFSAERLKGVDSTLKIQPAKLEDSAVYLCASSLGGTKLFFGSGTQLSVL.

The chain recombines TRBV7-3 with TRBJ2-1, with D perhaps matching TRBD2 (6 bases). CDR1 and CDR2 from the germline V gene are SGHTA and FQGTGA. This CDR3 has 15 residues. Trimming removed 1 base from V and 10 bases from J, with 17 bases in between. In nucleotides, the CDR3 is TGTGCCAGCAGCTTAAGGGGCAGGGAGGTCAGGGAGCAGTTCTTC. This codes for CASSLRGREVREQFF.

The V call is TRBV6-5, the J call TRBJ1-5; 9 bases match TRBD1. The CDR3 spans 15 residues. Germline V gene sequence: CDR1 MNHEY, CDR2 SVGAGI. After removal of 6 bases from V and 4 bases from J, the junction contained 7 bases not matched to a gene. CDR3 nucleotides: TGTGCCAGCAGCTCCACAGGGGGCTTAAATCAGCCCCAGCATTTT. It translates to CASSSTGGLNQPQHF.

This clone occurred a few times. Different DNA sequences within this sample yield the same CDR3. This CDR3 reads CASSLAGSGNTIYF. The CDR3 coding sequence is TGTGCCAGCAGCTTAGCGGGTTCTGGAAACACCATATATTTT. This sequence joins TRBV7-9 and TRBJ1-3; D unclear. This CDR3 spans 14 amino acids. Germline V gene lookup returns CDR1 SEHNR and CDR2 FQNEAQ (reference sequence). V was clipped by 0 bases and J by 1 base, with 4 bases between them.